The 25 T cell receptor beta chains below all came from one sample that was sequenced in a study of CD8 T cells in Susac syndrome. An input of roughly 0.45 to 1 ug of RNA was subjected to reverse transcription using random hexamers. TCRdb re-called the immunoSEQ multiplex PCR reads with MiXCR, one entry per CDR3 protein. The sample lists about 210,000 distinct CDR3 sequences, approximately 95% seen once, with 0.075% to 0.095% in the top ten. Sequencing was done on a sample of CD4+ T cells from PBMCs. The origin of the receptors is a human donor with multiple sclerosis.

This rearrangement joins TRBV29-1 to TRBJ2-3; D unresolved. Trimming left V 2 bases short and J 2 bases short, with 5 bases between. This CDR3 spans 12 amino acids. The germline V gene encodes CDR1 SQVTM and CDR2 ANQGSEA. CDR3 sequence reads: CSVEPFTDTQYF. In nucleotides, the CDR3 is TGCAGCGTTGAACCTTTCACAGATACGCAGTATTTT.

The chain links TRBV18 to TRBJ2-7; 8 positions match TRBD1. The V and J ends lost 2 bases and 2 bases, in that order; junction bases with no gene match: 5. The germline gives CDR1 KGHSH, CDR2 LQKENI. The CDR3 is 15 amino acids. CDR3 sequence reads: CASSPSTGDPYEQYF. The CDR3 nucleotides are TGTGCCAGCTCACCATCGACAGGGGACCCCTACGAGCAGTACTTC.

The chain has TRBV6-5 and TRBJ1-1; no definite D call. Per the germline V gene, CDR1 is MNHEY and CDR2 is SVGAGI. V shed 2 bases and J shed 7 bases, with 20 bases lying between them. The CDR3 is 16 residues long. The CDR3 DNA sequence: TGTGCCAGCAGTTACGACCTCCTGGGTGAATTGGGTGAAGCTTTCTTT. Its protein is CASSYDLLGELGEAFF.

The chain employs TRBV2 and TRBJ2-7; 8 nucleotides agree with TRBD2. This CDR3 region has 18 residues. Germline V gives CDR1 SNHLY, CDR2 FYNNEI. Losses at the gene ends were 5 bases for V and 2 bases for J; bases not matched to a gene: 17. The CDR3 loop reads CASSRAHSGAGGTYEQYF. CDR3 DNA: TGTGCCAGCAGTCGCGCCCACTCGGGGGCGGGAGGAACCTACGAGCAGTACTTC.

The rearrangement uses TRBV12-3 or TRBV12-4 and TRBJ1-2; TRBD1 matches at 7 bases. Losses at the gene ends were 5 bases for V and 8 bases for J; bases not matched to a gene: 11. The CDR3 sequence is 14 residues long. DNA of the CDR3: TGTGCCAGCAGTCCCCGGGACAGACTATCGGGCTACACCTTC. Amino acids: CASSPRDRLSGYTF.

CDR3 bases: TGTGCCAGCAGTTTGGATCAGAGCTCCTACGAGCAGTACTTC. Protein product: CASSLDQSSYEQYF. This chain uses TRBV28 with TRBJ2-7; D is unclear. The CDR3 length is 14 residues. Trimming took off 3 bases at V and 0 bases at J, with 9 bases between the two ends. Germline V CDR1 and CDR2: MDHEN, SYDVKM.

This rearrangement joins TRBV6-2 or TRBV6-3 to TRBJ2-7, with unresolved D. V lost 7 bases and J lost 7, with 17 bases in between. Per germline, CDR1 MNHEY and CDR2 SVGEGT. The CDR3 spans 13 residues. CDR3 residues: CASNKFITLEQYF. For the CDR3, the DNA is TGTGCCAGCAATAAGTTCATCACCCTGGAGCAGTACTTC.

The chain couples TRBV27 to TRBJ1-1; D is unclear. This CDR3 comprises 12 residues. The germline gives CDR1 MNHEY, CDR2 SMNVEV (reference sequence). The germline V and J ends were trimmed by 6 bases and 11 bases, with 16 bases remaining between them. CDR3 residues: CASSLIPPGAFF. CDR3 DNA sequence: TGTGCCAGCAGCCTTATTCCCCCCGGGGCTTTCTTT.

CDR3 nucleotide sequence: TGTGCCAGCAGCCGCGGGAATTACAATGAGCAGTTCTTC. This encodes CASSRGNYNEQFF. The J gene is TRBJ2-1, the V gene TRBV4-2, with D possibly TRBD2 on 6 matching bases. Germline V gene lookup returns CDR1 LGHNA and CDR2 YNFKEQ. V was clipped by 4 bases and J by 4 bases, with 8 bases between them. CDR3 length: 13 residues.

J is TRBJ2-3 and V is TRBV5-4; 9 positions agree with TRBD1. Germline lookup yields CDR1 SGHNT and CDR2 YYREEE (reference sequence). V dropped 4 bases and J dropped 3; count of bases not matched to a gene: 6. This CDR3 contains 15 residues. The CDR3 DNA reads TGTGCCAGCAGCATTGGACAGGGGTCGACAGATACGCAGTATTTT. Translating gives CASSIGQGSTDTQYF.

This clonotype was seen more than once but under ten times. V gene TRBV27 combines with J gene TRBJ1-2; D might be TRBD1 (5 bases). CDR1 is MNHEY, CDR2 SMNVEV, per germline (reference sequence). With 5 bases removed from V and 2 bases from J, the gap between germline ends came to 9 bases. This CDR3 comprises 13 residues. Written as DNA, the CDR3 is TGTGCCAGCAGTCGGCAGGGCAACTATGGCTACACCTTC. It translates to CASSRQGNYGYTF.

This chain joins TRBV20-1 and TRBJ2-5; possible D gene TRBD2, 7 bases. CDR1 DFQATT and CDR2 SNEGSKA come from the germline V gene (reference sequence). CDR3 length: 15 amino acids. V was pared by 3 bases and J by 1 base, with 15 bases between. This chain's CDR3 is CSASGGPRAQETQYF. CDR3 DNA: TGCAGTGCTAGCGGGGGGCCTCGGGCCCAAGAGACCCAGTACTTC.

The chain combines TRBV11-1 with TRBJ1-1; no definite D call. The CDR3 length is 15 residues. Trimming removed 1 base from V and 3 bases from J, with 12 bases in between. Germline CDR1 reads SGHAT; CDR2 reads FQDESV (reference sequence). The CDR3, as DNA: TGTGCCAGCAGCTTAGATTTGAGGCGTTACACTGAAGCTTTCTTT. Protein: CASSLDLRRYTEAFF.

This clonotype was picked up one time. The chain links TRBV7-9 to TRBJ2-3; no firm D call. The CDR3 spans 14 residues. Trimming left V 2 bases short and J 0 bases short, with 6 bases between. CDR1 and CDR2 from the germline V gene are SEHNR and FQNEAQ (reference sequence). The CDR3 nucleotides read TGTGCCAGCAGCTTAAGGCAAAGCACAGATACGCAGTATTTT. This encodes CASSLRQSTDTQYF.

The chain recombines TRBV27 with TRBJ2-1; 8 bases map to TRBD1. The V gene's germline CDR1 is MNHEY and CDR2 SMNVEV (reference sequence). Trimming cost V 3 bases and J 3 bases; bases outside gene matches: 4. The CDR3 totals 15 residues. The CDR3 here is CASSLDRVYYNEQFF. In DNA form, the CDR3 reads TGTGCCAGCAGTTTGGACAGGGTTTACTACAATGAGCAGTTCTTC.

This chain links TRBV2 with TRBJ1-2; D is possibly TRBD1 (6 bases). The CDR3 has 14 amino acids. Germline CDR1 SNHLY, CDR2 FYNNEI. V lost 1 base and J lost 8, with 14 bases in between. CDR3 sequence: CASSEVGQGLGYTF. The DNA of the CDR3 is TGTGCCAGCAGTGAAGTAGGGCAGGGGTTGGGCTACACCTTC.

The rearrangement joins TRBV4-2 to TRBJ2-7, with 8 bases aligning to TRBD2. The ends lost 0 bases at V and 4 bases at J; junction bases unmatched: 8. The CDR3 contains 16 residues. Germline loops: CDR1 LGHNA, CDR2 YNFKEQ. The CDR3 DNA follows: TGTGCCAGCAGCCAAGATCGACTAGCGAGAATATACGAGCAGTACTTC. Residues: CASSQDRLARIYEQYF.

The rearrangement joins TRBV27 to TRBJ2-1; D uncertain. Trimming stripped 6 bases from V and 7 bases from J, with 13 bases between. The CDR3 loop spans 13 amino acids. Germline CDR1 MNHEY, CDR2 SMNVEV (reference sequence). CDR3 coding DNA: TGTGCCAGCAGCAGGACGGTGGGGAATGAGCAGTTCTTC. Translating gives CASSRTVGNEQFF.

The V gene is TRBV5-4, the J gene TRBJ2-7; 8 nucleotides line up with TRBD2. The V gene end was trimmed by 3 bases and the J gene end by 0 bases; junction bases not matched to a gene: 5. In germline, CDR1 is SGHNT, CDR2 YYREEE (reference sequence). This CDR3 contains 15 residues. The CDR3 sequence: CASSSGLDASYEQYF. The CDR3 bases are TGTGCCAGCAGCTCGGGACTAGACGCCTCCTACGAGCAGTACTTC.

The chain uses TRBV19 and TRBJ2-7; D unresolved. The CDR3 runs to 14 residues. Germline assignment: CDR1 LNHDA and CDR2 SQIVND (reference sequence). The germline V and J ends were trimmed by 3 bases and 8 bases, with 17 bases remaining between them. CDR3 region: CASSITPEITQQYF. CDR3 nucleotide sequence: TGTGCCAGTAGTATCACCCCGGAAATAACGCAGCAGTACTTC.

The chain employs TRBV20-1 and TRBJ1-2; D is perhaps TRBD1 (5 bases). V lost 2 bases and J lost 6, with 16 bases in between. This CDR3 has 14 amino acids. Germline V gene sequence: CDR1 DFQATT, CDR2 SNEGSKA (reference sequence). CDR3 sequence: CSARFPGHRNGYTF. DNA of the CDR3: TGCAGTGCTAGATTCCCTGGACACCGAAATGGCTACACCTTC.

The chain combines TRBV29-1 with TRBJ2-5, with D perhaps assigned TRBD1 or TRBD2 (5 bases each). The CDR3 consists of 13 residues. V dropped 4 bases and J dropped 3 bases, with 12 bases sitting between them. CDR1 and CDR2 from the germline V gene are SQVTM and ANQGSEA. Written as DNA, the CDR3 is TGCAGCGTTGCCAGGGACCGTGAAGAGACCCAGTACTTC. Its translation is CSVARDREETQYF. Looking up the rest from reference TRBV29-1 and TRBJ2-5 gives the full variable domain: SAVISQKPSRDICQRGTSLTIQCQVDSQVTMMFWYRQQPGQSLTLIATANQGSEATYESGFVIDKFPISRPNLTFSTLTVSNMSPEDSSIYLCSVARDREETQYFGPGTRLLVL.

This clonotype was seen just once. The chain carries TRBV3-1 and TRBJ2-5; 8 positions match TRBD2. The V and J ends lost 1 base and 5 bases, in that order; junction bases with no gene match: 12. Germline CDR1 and CDR2: LGHDT and YNNKEL (reference sequence). This CDR3 is built from 17 residues. The CDR3 reads CASSQGVVAGSRETQYF. In DNA form, the CDR3 reads TGTGCCAGCAGCCAAGGTGTGGTAGCGGGGTCCCGGGAGACCCAGTACTTC.

Here the CDR3 reads CSARDIHTSTDTQYF. CDR3 nucleotide sequence: TGCAGTGCTAGAGATATTCACACCAGCACAGATACGCAGTATTTT. J is TRBJ2-3 and V is TRBV20-1; D is ambiguous. Germline V CDR1 and CDR2: DFQATT, SNEGSKA (reference sequence). Trimming cost V 0 bases and J 0 bases, with 10 bases left between them. The CDR3 totals 15 residues.

This chain uses TRBV5-6 with TRBJ2-7; D uncertain. This CDR3 region has 11 residues. V lost 3 bases, J lost 6 bases, and 7 bases lay in between. Germline V gene data show CDR1 as SGHDT and CDR2 as YYEEEE. CDR3 residues: CASSWVGEQYF. CDR3 DNA sequence: TGTGCCAGCAGCTGGGTCGGCGAGCAGTACTTC.